This T cell receptor beta chain derives from a study of persistence of HIV-infected CD4 T cells. This clone was counted a few times. Its target is not known. Anti-CD3/anti-CD28 beads served as a nonspecific positive control stimulus. Responding CD4+ T cells were sorted by upregulation of both CD40 ligand and CD69. The libraries were made with immunoSEQ version 4 in survey mode. Data came from immunoSEQ multiplex PCR; TCRdb stores just in-frame clones and leaves some out. The data contain about 45,000 clones, 85% to 90% of them seen just once; the ten biggest clones take up about 3%. The CDR3 length is 13 residues. Looked up from germline, CDR1 is SGHTA and CDR2 is FQGTGA. The V and J ends lost 2 bases and 6 bases respectively, with 10 bases between them.

The sequence was obtained from an adult woman with HIV who was CMV-seropositive. V usage is TRBV7-3 and J usage is TRBJ1-1; D is undetermined. The specimen was CD4+ T cells sorted from PBMCs after roughly 19-hour stimulation, collected from a patient who received antiretroviral therapy. The CDR3 coding sequence is TGTGCCAGCAGCTTAGTTTCCGGGGCTGAAGCTTTCTTT. This codes for CASSLVSGAEAFF.